This TCR beta chain is from a study of graft-versus-host responses after intestinal transplantation. Study background: Anti-thymocyte globulin induction, then tacrolimus and steroids for roughly 3 years, went to all recipients.

Study-wide findings and caveats: Where graft-donor T cell macrochimerism was present, patients had high graft-versus-host to host-versus-graft clonal ratios in allografts. Detection of GvH clones occurred in recipient marrow, and some had their first appearance in ileum or blood.

The table came from immunoSEQ multiplex PCR; TCRdb's copy has only in-frame clones and leaves some out. Here the sample spans tens of thousands of clones, over 85% being singletons. This clone showed up just once. Its antigen is currently unknown. Other DNA sequences within the sample encode an identical CDR3. CDR1 is LGHNT and CDR2 is FRNRAP in the germline V gene. This CDR3 region has 20 residues. V trimming: 6 bases; J trimming: 6 bases; junction bases outside the gene matches: 19. The clonotype comes from a human patient who received an intestinal transplant, so some T cells may come from the graft donor. The chain links TRBV12-5 to TRBJ2-2; 13 bases line up with TRBD2. The material was bone marrow, obtained roughly 110 weeks after intestinal transplantation. CDR3 sequence reads: CASGGSGTSGKILGPGELFF. The CDR3 coding sequence is TGTGCTAGTGGCGGATCCGGGACTAGCGGGAAAATTCTAGGGCCCGGGGAGCTGTTTTTT.